This T cell receptor beta chain was recovered during a study of blood T cells in healthy people across ages. Primers used in a second PCR of about 6 to 12 cycles were a sample-barcoded 5' primer and a J-beta primer mix. One entry per CDR3 protein, called by TCRdb with MiXCR from the 5' RACE reads. The sample has fewer than 1.5 million distinct CDR3 sequences, 42% seen once; the top ten hold approximately 7.9%. Isolation of PBMCs gave at least 7 million cells per sample. Germline loops: CDR1 SQVTM, CDR2 ANQGSEA. The CDR3 loop spans 18 amino acids. Germline trimming cut 4 bases from V and 1 base from J; bases unmatched to any gene: 12.

The chain carries TRBV29-1 and TRBJ2-4; 11 bases fit TRBD2. Material: blood. The origin of this receptor is a woman aged 18-35 years in good health. The CDR3: CSVVRTSGRYSAKNIQYF. The DNA for the CDR3 is TGCAGCGTTGTTAGAACTAGCGGGAGATATTCGGCCAAAAACATTCAGTACTTC.